This TCR beta chain came from a study of control samples from healthy donors and cancer patients. CDR1 and CDR2 from the germline V gene are SGHDT and YYEEEE. V lost 4 bases, J lost 5 bases, and 15 bases lay in between. The CDR3 spans 14 residues. Profiling relied on immunoSEQ multiplex PCR, and the TCRdb table lists in-frame clones only, not all of them. The data hold about 120,000 clones, with around 88% observed a single time. Sample: blood. J is TRBJ1-1 and V is TRBV5-6, with no clear D. The TCR was taken from a man aged 35 to 55 in good health. Here the CDR3 reads CASSTETVGTEAFF. CDR3 DNA: TGTGCCAGCAGCACGGAGACTGTCGGGACTGAAGCTTTCTTT.